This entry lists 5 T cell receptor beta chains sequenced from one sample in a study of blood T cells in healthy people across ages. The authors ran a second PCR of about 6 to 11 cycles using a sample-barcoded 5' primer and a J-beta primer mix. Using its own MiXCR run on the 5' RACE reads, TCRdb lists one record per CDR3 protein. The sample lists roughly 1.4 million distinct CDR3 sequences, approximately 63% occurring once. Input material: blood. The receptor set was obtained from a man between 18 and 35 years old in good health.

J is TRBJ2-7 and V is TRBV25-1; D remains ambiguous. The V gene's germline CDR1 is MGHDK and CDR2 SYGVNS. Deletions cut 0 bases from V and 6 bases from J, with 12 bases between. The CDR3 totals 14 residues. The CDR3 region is CASSEYPDTLEQYF. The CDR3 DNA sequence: TGTGCCAGCAGTGAATATCCCGACACTCTCGAGCAGTACTTC.

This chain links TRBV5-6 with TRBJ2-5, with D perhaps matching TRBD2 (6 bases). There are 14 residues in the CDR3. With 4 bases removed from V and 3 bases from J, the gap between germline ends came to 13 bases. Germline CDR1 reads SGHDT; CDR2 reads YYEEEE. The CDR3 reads CASSPGLTKETQYF. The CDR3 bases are TGTGCCAGCAGCCCGGGACTGACAAAAGAGACCCAGTACTTC.

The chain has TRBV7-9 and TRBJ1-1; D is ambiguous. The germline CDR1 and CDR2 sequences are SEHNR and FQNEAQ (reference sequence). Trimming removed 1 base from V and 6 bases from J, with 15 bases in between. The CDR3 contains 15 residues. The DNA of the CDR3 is TGTGCCAGCAGCTTAGTCGAGGGATTTATCGCTGAAGCTTTCTTT. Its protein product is CASSLVEGFIAEAFF.

The CDR3 nucleotides are TGCAGTGCTAGAGCGGCCAGGGGGTTCCCCTACGAGCAGTACTTC. This sequence encodes CSARAARGFPYEQYF. The chain links TRBV20-1 to TRBJ2-7; TRBD1 aligns across 7 bases. The CDR3 is made up of 15 amino acids. Germline V gene data show CDR1 as DFQATT and CDR2 as SNEGSKA (reference sequence). Unmatched junction bases numbered 8, after V lost 1 base and J lost 2 bases.

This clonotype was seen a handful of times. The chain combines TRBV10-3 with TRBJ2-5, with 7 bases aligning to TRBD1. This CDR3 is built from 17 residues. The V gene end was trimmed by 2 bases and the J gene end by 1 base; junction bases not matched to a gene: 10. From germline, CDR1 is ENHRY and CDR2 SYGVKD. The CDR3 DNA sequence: TGTGCCATCAGTGAGCCAGGGACAGTAGATGGCCAAGAGACCCAGTACTTC. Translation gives CAISEPGTVDGQETQYF.